A single sample gave rise to the 3 T cell receptor beta chains below, sequenced in a study of blood T cell repertoires in COVID-19. TCRdb's copy holds only in-frame clones and misses some; the assay was immunoSEQ multiplex PCR. The sample contains 110,000 to 150,000 clones, about 81% of which appear only once. The sample comprised peripheral blood. These receptors all stem from an elderly woman with acute or convalescent COVID-19.

The chain employs TRBV27 and TRBJ1-1, with D possibly matching TRBD1 (6 bases). Germline V gives CDR1 MNHEY, CDR2 SMNVEV (reference sequence). This CDR3 spans 16 amino acids. Trimming removed 6 bases at V and 0 bases at J, with 17 bases between. CDR3 loop: CASRKNGGALNTEAFF. The CDR3 bases are TGTGCCAGCAGAAAAAACGGGGGGGCATTGAACACTGAAGCTTTCTTT.

This clone was picked up a small number of times. The chain couples TRBV6-5 to TRBJ2-7; D gene uncertain. Trimming left V 6 bases short and J 0 bases short, with 12 bases between. This CDR3 contains 14 residues. Per the germline V gene, CDR1 is MNHEY and CDR2 is SVGAGI. CDR3 coding DNA: TGTGCCAGCAGGCGCCAGGTAAACTCCTACGAGCAGTACTTC. Its protein is CASRRQVNSYEQYF.

V usage is TRBV10-2 and J usage is TRBJ2-7, with 8 bases aligning to TRBD2. After removal of 4 bases from V and 2 bases from J, the junction contained 7 bases not matched to a gene. Germline V lookup: CDR1 WSHSY, CDR2 SAAADI. The CDR3 has 15 residues. CDR3 sequence: CASSVSGGLPYEQYF. CDR3 nucleotide sequence: TGCGCCAGCAGTGTGTCGGGAGGGCTTCCCTACGAGCAGTACTTC.